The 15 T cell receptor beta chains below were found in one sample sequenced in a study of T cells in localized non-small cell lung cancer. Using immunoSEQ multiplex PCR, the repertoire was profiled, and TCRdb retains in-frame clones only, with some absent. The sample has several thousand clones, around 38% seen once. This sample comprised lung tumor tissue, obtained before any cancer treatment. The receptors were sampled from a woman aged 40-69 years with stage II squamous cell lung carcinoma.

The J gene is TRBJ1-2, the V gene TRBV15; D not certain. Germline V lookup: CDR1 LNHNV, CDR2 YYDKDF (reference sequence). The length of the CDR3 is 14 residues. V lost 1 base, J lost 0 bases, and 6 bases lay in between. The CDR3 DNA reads TGTGCCACCAGCAGAGCCCCGGCTAACTATGGCTACACCTTC. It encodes CATSRAPANYGYTF.

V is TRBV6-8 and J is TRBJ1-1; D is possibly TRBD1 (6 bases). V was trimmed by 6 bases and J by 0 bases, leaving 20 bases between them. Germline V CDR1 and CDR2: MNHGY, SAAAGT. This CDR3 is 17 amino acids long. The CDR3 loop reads CASSQRRIQGVNTEAFF. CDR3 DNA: TGTGCCAGCAGCCAGCGACGAATACAGGGAGTGAACACTGAAGCTTTCTTT.

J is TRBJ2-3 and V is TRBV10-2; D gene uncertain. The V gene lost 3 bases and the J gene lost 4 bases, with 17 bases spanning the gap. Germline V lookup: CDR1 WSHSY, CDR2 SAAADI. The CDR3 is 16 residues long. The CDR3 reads CASSDNPALRADTQYF. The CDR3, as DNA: TGCGCCAGCAGTGATAACCCGGCCCTTAGGGCAGATACGCAGTATTTT.

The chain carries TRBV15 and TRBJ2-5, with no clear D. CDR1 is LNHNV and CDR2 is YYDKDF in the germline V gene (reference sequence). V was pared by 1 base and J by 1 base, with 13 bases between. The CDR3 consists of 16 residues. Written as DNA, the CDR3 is TGTGCCACCAGCAGAGCCAAGAGACTGAGCCAAGAGACCCAGTACTTC. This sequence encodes CATSRAKRLSQETQYF.

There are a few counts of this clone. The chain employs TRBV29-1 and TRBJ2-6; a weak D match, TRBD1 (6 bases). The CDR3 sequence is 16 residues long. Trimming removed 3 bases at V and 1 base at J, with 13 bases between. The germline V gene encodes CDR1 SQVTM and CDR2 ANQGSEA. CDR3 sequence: CSVDQGHGSGANVLTF. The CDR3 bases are TGCAGCGTTGACCAGGGGCACGGATCTGGGGCCAACGTCCTGACTTTC.

CDR3 amino acids: CASGGRPTDTQYF. CDR3 bases: TGTGCCAGCGGGGGTAGGCCTACAGATACGCAGTATTTT. The rearrangement uses TRBV2 and TRBJ2-3, with D perhaps given as TRBD1 or TRBD2 (5 bases each). V was cut by 8 bases and J by 3 bases, with 12 bases left in between. The CDR3 spans 13 residues. CDR1 is SNHLY and CDR2 is FYNNEI in the germline V gene.

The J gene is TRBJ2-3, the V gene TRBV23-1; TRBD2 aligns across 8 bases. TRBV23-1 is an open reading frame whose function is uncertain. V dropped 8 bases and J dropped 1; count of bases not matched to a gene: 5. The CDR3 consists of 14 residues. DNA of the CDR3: TGCGCCAGCGAACAAGCGGGAGGCACAGATACGCAGTATTTT. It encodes CASEQAGGTDTQYF.

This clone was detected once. The CDR3 DNA is TGTGCCAGTAGTCTCGGCAGGAACACTGAAGCTTTCTTT. Translation: CASSLGRNTEAFF. V gene TRBV19 combines with J gene TRBJ1-1, with D hard to call. The CDR3 extends over 13 amino acids. The ends were cut back, 5 bases at V and 1 base at J, with 8 bases in the middle. CDR1 and CDR2 from the germline V gene are LNHDA and SQIVND (reference sequence).

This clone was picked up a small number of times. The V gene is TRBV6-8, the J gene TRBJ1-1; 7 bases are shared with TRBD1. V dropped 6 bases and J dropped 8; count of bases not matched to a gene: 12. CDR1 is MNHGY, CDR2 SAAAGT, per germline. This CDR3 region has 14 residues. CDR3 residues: CASSSRQGRLEAFF. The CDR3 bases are TGTGCCAGCAGCTCCCGACAGGGACGACTAGAAGCTTTCTTT.

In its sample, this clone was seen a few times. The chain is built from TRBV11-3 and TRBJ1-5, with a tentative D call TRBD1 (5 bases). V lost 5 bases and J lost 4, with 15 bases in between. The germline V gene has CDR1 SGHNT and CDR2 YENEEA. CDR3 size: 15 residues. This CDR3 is CASSPRKGANQPQHF. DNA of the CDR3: TGTGCCAGCAGCCCCAGGAAAGGGGCAAATCAGCCCCAGCATTTT.

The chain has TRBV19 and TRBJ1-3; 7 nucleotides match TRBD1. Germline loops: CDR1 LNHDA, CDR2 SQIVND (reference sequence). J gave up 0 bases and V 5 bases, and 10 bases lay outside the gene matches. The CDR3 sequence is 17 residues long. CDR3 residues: CASSFLRDRSSGNTIYF. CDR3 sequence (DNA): TGTGCCAGTAGTTTCTTGCGGGACAGAAGCTCTGGAAACACCATATATTTT.

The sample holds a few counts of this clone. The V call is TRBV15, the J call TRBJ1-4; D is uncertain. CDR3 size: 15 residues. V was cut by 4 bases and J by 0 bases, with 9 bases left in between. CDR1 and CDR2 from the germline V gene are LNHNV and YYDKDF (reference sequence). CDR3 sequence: CATSTGGATNEKLFF. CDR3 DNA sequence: TGTGCCACCAGCACGGGCGGGGCAACTAATGAAAAACTGTTTTTT.

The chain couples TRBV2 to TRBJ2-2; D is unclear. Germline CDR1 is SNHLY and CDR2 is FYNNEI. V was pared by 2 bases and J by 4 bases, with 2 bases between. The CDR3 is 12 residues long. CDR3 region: CASSESTGELFF. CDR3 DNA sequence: TGTGCCAGCAGTGAAAGCACCGGGGAGCTGTTTTTT.

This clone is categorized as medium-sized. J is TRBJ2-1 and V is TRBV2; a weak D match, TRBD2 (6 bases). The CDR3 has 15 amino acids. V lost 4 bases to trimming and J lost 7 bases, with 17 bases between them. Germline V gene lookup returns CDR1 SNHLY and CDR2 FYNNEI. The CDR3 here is CASSGSSVLANEQFF. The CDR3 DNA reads TGTGCCAGCAGTGGGTCTAGCGTCTTAGCTAATGAGCAGTTCTTC.

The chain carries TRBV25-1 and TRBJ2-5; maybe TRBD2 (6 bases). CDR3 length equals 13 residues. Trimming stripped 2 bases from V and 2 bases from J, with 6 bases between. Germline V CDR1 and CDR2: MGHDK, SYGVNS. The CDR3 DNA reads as TGTGCCAGCAGTGAAGGGGGGCAAGAGACCCAGTACTTC. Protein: CASSEGGQETQYF.